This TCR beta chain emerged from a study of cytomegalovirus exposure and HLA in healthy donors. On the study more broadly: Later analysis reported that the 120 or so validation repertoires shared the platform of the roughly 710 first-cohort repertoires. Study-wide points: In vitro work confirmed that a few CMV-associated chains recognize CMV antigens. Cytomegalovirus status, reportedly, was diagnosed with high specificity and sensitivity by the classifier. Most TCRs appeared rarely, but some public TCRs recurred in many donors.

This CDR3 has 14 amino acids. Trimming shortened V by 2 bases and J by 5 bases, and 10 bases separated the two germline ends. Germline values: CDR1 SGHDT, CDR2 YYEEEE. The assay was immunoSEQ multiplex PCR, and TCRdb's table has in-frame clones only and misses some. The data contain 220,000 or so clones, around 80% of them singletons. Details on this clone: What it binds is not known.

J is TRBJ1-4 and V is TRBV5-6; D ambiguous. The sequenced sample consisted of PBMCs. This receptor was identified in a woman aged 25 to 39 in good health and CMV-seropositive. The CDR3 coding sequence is TGTGCCAGCAGCTTTACGGCGGGGAATGAAAAACTGTTTTTT. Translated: CASSFTAGNEKLFF.